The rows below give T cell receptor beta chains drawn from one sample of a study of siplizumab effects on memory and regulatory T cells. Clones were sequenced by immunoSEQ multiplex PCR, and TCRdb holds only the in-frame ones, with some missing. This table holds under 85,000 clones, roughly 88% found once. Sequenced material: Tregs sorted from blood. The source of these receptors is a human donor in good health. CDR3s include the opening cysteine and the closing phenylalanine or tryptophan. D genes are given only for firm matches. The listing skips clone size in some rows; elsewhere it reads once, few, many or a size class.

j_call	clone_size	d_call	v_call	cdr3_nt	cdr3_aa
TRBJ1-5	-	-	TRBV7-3	TGTGCCAGCAGCTTAATGGTTGGCCAGCCCCAGCATTTT	CASSLMVGQPQHF
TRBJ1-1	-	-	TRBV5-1	TGCGCCAGCAGCTTGCATCCCGGGAGGAACACTGAAGCTTTCTTT	CASSLHPGRNTEAFF
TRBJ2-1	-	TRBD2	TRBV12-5	TGTGCTAGTGGTTTGACGGCTGGGACTAGCGGGAGGAACAATGAGCAGTTCTTC	CASGLTAGTSGRNNEQFF
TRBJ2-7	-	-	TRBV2	TGTGCCAGCAGGGAACAGAGGCTCATGTCCTACGAGCAGTACTTC	CASREQRLMSYEQYF
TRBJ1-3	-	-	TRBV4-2	TGTGCCAGCAGCCAAGCTAAGGGGCAAGTTGGAAACACCATATATTTT	CASSQAKGQVGNTIYF
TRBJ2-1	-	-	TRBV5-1	TGCGCCAGCAGCGGAGAAACAGGGTTCCTCTACAATGAGCAGTTCTTC	CASSGETGFLYNEQFF
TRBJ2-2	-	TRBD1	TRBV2	TGTGCCAGCAGGGACAGGGCTGGAGCGAATGGGGAGCTGTTTTTT	CASRDRAGANGELFF
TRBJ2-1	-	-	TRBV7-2	TGTGCCAGCAGCTGGTCAACTAGATCCAATGAGCAGTTCTTC	CASSWSTRSNEQFF
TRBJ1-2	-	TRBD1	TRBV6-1	TGTGCCAGCAGCAAATATTCACAGGGGGACTATGGCTACACCTTC	CASSKYSQGDYGYTF
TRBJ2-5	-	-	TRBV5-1	TGCGCCAGCAGCTCAGGGACCCTAGGGGAGACCCAGTACTTC	CASSSGTLGETQYF
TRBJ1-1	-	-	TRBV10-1	TGCGCCAGCAGTGAGTCTATGAGTATGAACACTGAAGCTTTCTTT	CASSESMSMNTEAFF
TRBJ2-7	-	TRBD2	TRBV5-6	TGTGCCAGCAGCTTAACTAGCGGGAAATCCTACGAGCAGTACTTC	CASSLTSGKSYEQYF
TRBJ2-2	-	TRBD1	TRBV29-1	TGCAGCTGCAGAACCCGCGGGACAGGCAACACCGGGGAGCTGTTTTTT	CSCRTRGTGNTGELFF
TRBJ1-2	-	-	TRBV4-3	TGCGCCAGCAGCGGAGGTGGGATCCGGGGGGGCTATGGCTACACCTTC	CASSGGGIRGGYGYTF
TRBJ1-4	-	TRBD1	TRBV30	TGTGCCTGGAGTTTGACAGGGGGCCGGGAAAAACTGTTTTTT	CAWSLTGGREKLFF
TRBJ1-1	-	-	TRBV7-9	TGTGCCAGCAGCTTACAGATGAACACTGAAGCTTTCTTT	CASSLQMNTEAFF
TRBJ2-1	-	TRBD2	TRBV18	TGTGCCAGCTCGCCCGGGACTAGCGGAGGCGATGAGCAGTTCTTC	CASSPGTSGGDEQFF
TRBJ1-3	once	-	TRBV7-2	TGTGCCAGCAGCCCAAGAAGGCGCTGGGACACCATATATTTT	CASSPRRRWDTIYF
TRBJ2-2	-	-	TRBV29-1	TGCAGCGTTGCAGGGCTCGGGGAGCTGTTTTTT	CSVAGLGELFF
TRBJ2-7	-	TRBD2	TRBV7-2	TGTGCCAGCAGCTTAGGCGGGAGATCCTACGAGCAGTACTTC	CASSLGGRSYEQYF
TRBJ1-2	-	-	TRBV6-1	TGTGCCAGCAGTGGGTATGGCTACACCTTC	CASSGYGYTF
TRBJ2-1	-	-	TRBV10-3	TGTGCCATCAGTGAGCCCGGGACGGGCTCCTACAATGAGCAGTTCTTC	CAISEPGTGSYNEQFF
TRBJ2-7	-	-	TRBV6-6	TGTGCCAGCACCAAGACGGGACTGATTTCCTACGAGCAGTACTTC	CASTKTGLISYEQYF
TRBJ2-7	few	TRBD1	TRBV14	TGTGCCAGCAGCTTGGGACAGGGCCCCTACGAGCAGTACTTC	CASSLGQGPYEQYF
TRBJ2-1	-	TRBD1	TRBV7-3	TGTGCCAGCAGCTTATCGGGACAGAGCTCCTACAATGAGCAGTTCTTC	CASSLSGQSSYNEQFF
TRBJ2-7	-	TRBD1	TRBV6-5	TGTGCCAGCAGGGACAGGGGGTCCTACGAGCAGTACTTC	CASRDRGSYEQYF
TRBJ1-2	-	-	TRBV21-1	TGTGCCAGCAGCAAAGCTCCCGGGTCCCAGGGGTATGGCTACACCTTC	CASSKAPGSQGYGYTF
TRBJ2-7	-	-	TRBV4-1	TGCGCCAGCAGCCCCGCTTCGGGGTTCTACGAGCAGTACTTC	CASSPASGFYEQYF
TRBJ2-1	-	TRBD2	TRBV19	TGTGCCACGAGACTAGCCCTACACAATGAGCAGTTCTTC	CATRLALHNEQFF
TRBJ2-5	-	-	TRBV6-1	TGTGCCAGCAGCGAGGTAGGAGAGACCCAGTACTTC	CASSEVGETQYF
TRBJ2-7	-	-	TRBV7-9	TGTGCCAGCAGACAATTGCAACAGGGCTACGAGCAGTACTTC	CASRQLQQGYEQYF
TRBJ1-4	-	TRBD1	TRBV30	TGTGCCTGGAGTGGAAACACAGGGGGCGCAGGGAATGAAAAACTGTTTTTT	CAWSGNTGGAGNEKLFF
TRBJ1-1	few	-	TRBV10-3	TGTGCCATCGGTGGTCTTATGAACACTGAAGCTTTCTTT	CAIGGLMNTEAFF
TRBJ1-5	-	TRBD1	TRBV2	TGTGCCAGCAGCGAACAGGGGCTCAATCAGCCCCAGCATTTT	CASSEQGLNQPQHF
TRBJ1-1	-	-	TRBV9	TGTGCCAGCAGCGCGTACAGGGTAGGAAACACTGAAGCTTTCTTT	CASSAYRVGNTEAFF
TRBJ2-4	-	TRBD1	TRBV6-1	TGTGCCAGCAATAATGACAGGGCCTTACAGTACTTC	CASNNDRALQYF
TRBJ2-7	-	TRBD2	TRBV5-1	TGCGCCAGCAGCTTGATAGCGGGGCCGACCTCCTACGAGCAGTACTTC	CASSLIAGPTSYEQYF
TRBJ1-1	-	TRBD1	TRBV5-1	TGCGCCAGCAGCTACAGGGGCGAGAACACTGAAGCTTTCTTT	CASSYRGENTEAFF
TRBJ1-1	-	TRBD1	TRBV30	TGTGCCTGGAGGGGACAGGGGGCGCCTTACACTGAAGCTTTCTTT	CAWRGQGAPYTEAFF
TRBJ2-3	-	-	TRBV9	TGTGCCAGCAGCGGAAAAGATACGCAGTATTTT	CASSGKDTQYF
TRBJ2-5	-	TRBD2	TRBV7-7	TGTGCTAGCAGCTTAACTAGCGGGAGCTTAGAGACCCAGTACTTC	CASSLTSGSLETQYF
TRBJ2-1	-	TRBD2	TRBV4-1	TGCGCCAGCAGCCAAGATAATGGGTTCCTAGCGGGAGTTAATGAGCAGTTCTTC	CASSQDNGFLAGVNEQFF
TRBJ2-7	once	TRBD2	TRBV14	TGTGCCAGCAGCCCAAACTATTCTAGCGGGATTTTGAGCTCCTACGAGCAGTACTTC	CASSPNYSSGILSSYEQYF
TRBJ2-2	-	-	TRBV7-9	TGTGCCAGCAGCCAGTTCGGGACCGGGGAGCTGTTTTTT	CASSQFGTGELFF
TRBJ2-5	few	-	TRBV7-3	TGTGCCAGCAGCAGGACGGTGGCAGAGACCCAGTACTTC	CASSRTVAETQYF
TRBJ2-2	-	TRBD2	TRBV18	TGTGCCAGCTCACCAATACTAGCGGGAGGGCCTAACACCGGGGAGCTGTTTTTT	CASSPILAGGPNTGELFF
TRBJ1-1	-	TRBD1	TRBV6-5	TGTGCCAGCATCAACTCGGGGACAGGGTCTGCTGAAGCTTTCTTT	CASINSGTGSAEAFF
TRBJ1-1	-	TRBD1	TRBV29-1	TGCAGCGTTGAAGATCGCAGGGGGCGAACTGAAGCTTTCTTT	CSVEDRRGRTEAFF
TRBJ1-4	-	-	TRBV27	TGTGCCAGCAGTTTTGACAGATATAATGAAAAACTGTTTTTT	CASSFDRYNEKLFF
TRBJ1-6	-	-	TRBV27	TGTGCCAGCAGTTTTTCCTCCGGAGTCCCCTCACCCCTCCACTTT	CASSFSSGVPSPLHF
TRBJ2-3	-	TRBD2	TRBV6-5	TGTGCCAGCAGCAGAGCGGGAGTGGCAGATACGCAGTATTTT	CASSRAGVADTQYF